The rows below give T cell receptor beta chains drawn from one sample of a study of blood T cell repertoires in COVID-19. Measured with immunoSEQ multiplex PCR; TCRdb has only the in-frame clones, and not every one. The table has roughly 57,000 clones, more than 80% seen once. Sequencing input: peripheral blood. The receptors here all came from a human donor in a cohort sampled during active COVID-19. The CDR3 runs from the conserved cysteine through the conserved F or W. The order of the fields is clone size, D gene, V gene, J gene, CDR3 length, CDR3 protein, CDR3 DNA. A D gene is named only where the DNA matches it firmly. Part of the rows lack a size; the others show once, few, many or a class for expanded clones.

.	.	TRBV7-2	TRBJ2-5	14	CASLMGGPQETQYF	TGTGCCAGCTTGATGGGGGGTCCCCAAGAGACCCAGTACTTC
.	TRBD1	TRBV7-2	TRBJ1-3	17	CASSLRQGLFSGNTIYF	TGTGCCAGCAGCCTTAGACAGGGCCTATTCTCTGGAAACACCATATATTTT
.	.	TRBV12-3/TRBV12-4	TRBJ1-2	12	CASSFRDYGYTF	TGTGCCAGCAGTTTCCGCGACTATGGCTACACCTTC
.	TRBD1	TRBV11-2	TRBJ1-5	17	CASSRGSGGGSNQPQHF	TGTGCCAGCAGCAGGGGCTCAGGGGGCGGGAGCAATCAGCCCCAGCATTTT
.	.	TRBV29-1	TRBJ2-7	15	CSVEDRRQGSYEQYF	TGCAGCGTTGAAGATCGGCGCCAGGGCAGCTACGAGCAGTACTTC
.	TRBD2	TRBV6-2/TRBV6-3	TRBJ2-1	17	CASSSLAGGRFGYEQFF	TGTGCCAGCAGTTCACTAGCGGGGGGCCGCTTCGGGTATGAGCAGTTCTTC
.	TRBD2	TRBV3-1/TRBV3-2	TRBJ2-3	14	CASSPTSGTDTQYF	TGTGCCAGCAGCCCAACTAGCGGCACAGATACGCAGTATTTT
once	TRBD2	TRBV11-1	TRBJ2-3	15	CASSLVGGGADTQYF	TGTGCCAGCAGCTTAGTTGGCGGGGGGGCAGATACGCAGTATTTT
.	.	TRBV3-1/TRBV3-2	TRBJ1-2	15	CASSQEGGNRYGYTF	TGTGCCAGCAGCCAAGAAGGAGGGAATAGGTATGGCTACACCTTC
once	TRBD1	TRBV30	TRBJ2-6	18	CAGSFPQGAFDGANVLTF	TGTGCCGGGAGCTTCCCGCAGGGGGCTTTTGACGGGGCCAACGTCCTGACTTTC
.	TRBD2	TRBV6-6	TRBJ2-3	16	CASSYSGLAGTDTQYF	TGTGCCAGCAGTTACTCGGGGCTAGCGGGAACAGATACGCAGTATTTT
.	.	TRBV9	TRBJ1-3	18	CASSVEVGGGLSGNTIYF	TGTGCCAGCAGCGTAGAAGTCGGGGGGGGACTCTCTGGAAACACCATATATTTT
.	.	TRBV3-1/TRBV3-2	TRBJ2-5	17	CASSQLEHGGKGETQYF	TGTGCCAGCAGCCAATTGGAACACGGGGGTAAGGGAGAGACCCAGTACTTC
.	.	TRBV2	TRBJ2-5	12	CASSDGWETQYF	TGTGCCAGCAGTGACGGGTGGGAGACCCAGTACTTC
.	.	TRBV11-3	TRBJ2-1	17	CASSLGTRDSSYNEQFF	TGTGCCAGCAGCTTAGGGACCCGGGACTCCTCCTACAATGAGCAGTTCTTC
.	.	TRBV12-3/TRBV12-4	TRBJ1-1	12	CASSFERAEAFF	TGTGCCAGCAGTTTCGAGAGGGCTGAAGCTTTCTTT
.	TRBD2	TRBV9	TRBJ2-4	18	CASSVGGAGGLAKNIQYF	TGTGCCAGCAGCGTAGGCGGTGCGGGGGGTCTAGCCAAAAACATTCAGTACTTC
.	.	TRBV4-2	TRBJ2-1	15	CASSQDGTDYNEQFF	TGTGCCAGCAGCCAAGACGGGACTGACTACAATGAGCAGTTCTTC
few	.	TRBV5-1	TRBJ1-1	16	CASSLPQGLRNTEAFF	TGCGCCAGCAGCTTGCCGCAGGGGCTGAGGAACACTGAAGCTTTCTTT
.	TRBD1	TRBV11-2	TRBJ1-2	13	CASRPTGGYGYTF	TGTGCCAGCAGACCGACAGGGGGCTATGGCTACACCTTC
.	TRBD1	TRBV5-1	TRBJ1-1	15	CASKPGTGGNTEAFF	TGCGCCAGCAAACCCGGGACAGGGGGGAACACTGAAGCTTTCTTT
once	.	TRBV7-2	TRBJ1-1	13	CASSLGGITEAFF	TGTGCCAGCAGCTTAGGGGGCATCACTGAAGCTTTCTTT
.	TRBD2	TRBV5-4	TRBJ2-5	16	CASSLQRGVTQETQYF	TGTGCCAGCAGCTTGCAGCGGGGGGTCACCCAAGAGACCCAGTACTTC
.	.	TRBV4-3	TRBJ2-3	17	CASSQEGAGRGTDTQYF	TGCGCCAGCAGCCAAGAGGGGGCGGGGAGGGGCACAGATACGCAGTATTTT
once	TRBD2	TRBV3-1/TRBV3-2	TRBJ2-7	17	CASSQGVGGGALSEQYF	TGTGCCAGCAGCCAAGGAGTGGGCGGGGGGGCCTTATCCGAGCAGTACTTC
.	TRBD2	TRBV18	TRBJ2-3	15	CASSPSSGNTDTQYF	TGTGCCAGCTCACCATCCAGCGGGAACACAGATACGCAGTATTTT
.	TRBD1	TRBV6-6	TRBJ2-7	14	CASSYSQGAYEQYF	TGTGCCAGCAGTTACTCGCAGGGGGCTTACGAGCAGTACTTC
.	TRBD2	TRBV5-8	TRBJ2-5	18	CASSLSPTSGGASETQYF	TGTGCCAGCAGCTTGTCTCCGACTAGCGGGGGGGCCAGTGAGACCCAGTACTTC
.	.	TRBV6-6	TRBJ1-5	15	CASRSGQLNNQPQHF	TGTGCCAGCAGATCCGGACAGTTAAACAATCAGCCCCAGCATTTT
.	.	TRBV10-3	TRBJ2-7	11	CATATGSEQYF	TGTGCCACAGCTACAGGGAGCGAGCAGTACTTC
.	TRBD1	TRBV19	TRBJ1-5	16	CASSIAGTGGNQPQHF	TGTGCCAGTAGTATAGCAGGGACAGGAGGCAATCAGCCCCAGCATTTT
.	TRBD1	TRBV7-7	TRBJ2-2	16	CASSEKTGRVSGELFF	TGTGCCAGCAGCGAAAAGACAGGGCGGGTGTCCGGGGAGCTGTTTTTT
.	TRBD1	TRBV18	TRBJ2-7	15	CASSPAQGELYEQYF	TGTGCCAGCTCACCGGCGCAGGGGGAACTGTACGAGCAGTACTTC
.	.	TRBV19	TRBJ2-2	15	CASVERGFGSGELFF	TGTGCCAGTGTCGAGAGGGGGTTTGGTTCCGGGGAGCTGTTTTTT
.	TRBD1	TRBV2	TRBJ1-6	15	CARGGQSSYNSPLHF	TGTGCCCGTGGGGGACAGAGCTCCTATAATTCACCCCTCCACTTT
.	.	TRBV19	TRBJ2-1	12	CASSGRGHEQFF	TGTGCCAGTTCTGGCAGGGGCCATGAGCAGTTCTTC
.	.	TRBV5-5	TRBJ2-3	12	CASSSYRVTQYF	TGTGCCAGCAGCTCATACAGGGTTACGCAGTATTTT
.	TRBD1	TRBV5-1	TRBJ1-3	15	CASSQTGDSGNTIYF	TGCGCCAGCAGCCAGACAGGGGACTCTGGAAACACCATATATTTT
.	.	TRBV5-1	TRBJ1-2	15	CASSLEQRATYGYTF	TGCGCCAGCAGCTTGGAACAGAGAGCAACCTATGGCTACACCTTC
.	.	TRBV5-1	TRBJ1-3	18	CASSLAPVSGTSGNTIYF	TGCGCCAGCAGCTTGGCCCCCGTCTCCGGGACATCTGGAAACACCATATATTTT
.	.	TRBV6-5	TRBJ1-6	13	CASSSSYNSPLHF	TGTGCCAGCTCCAGCTCCTATAATTCACCCCTCCACTTT
once	TRBD1	TRBV7-2	TRBJ1-5	18	CASSSQHFRDRGGQPQHF	TGTGCCAGCAGCTCCCAACATTTCCGGGACAGGGGGGGACAGCCCCAGCATTTT
.	.	TRBV7-7	TRBJ2-5	16	CASSYRLTGGVETQYF	TGTGCTAGCAGCTACCGCTTGACGGGGGGCGTGGAGACCCAGTACTTC
.	TRBD1	TRBV2	TRBJ1-2	16	CASSPYGTGSGDGYTF	TGTGCCAGCAGCCCCTACGGGACAGGGAGCGGCGATGGCTACACCTTC
.	.	TRBV25-1	TRBJ1-5	13	CASSPQGNQPQHF	TGTGCCAGCAGTCCCCAGGGAAATCAGCCCCAGCATTTT
.	.	TRBV18	TRBJ1-2	12	CASSQGSDGYTF	TGTGCCAGCTCTCAGGGGAGCGATGGCTACACCTTC
.	.	TRBV7-2	TRBJ1-5	13	CASSFYVNQPQHF	TGTGCCAGCAGCTTTTATGTTAATCAGCCCCAGCATTTT
.	.	TRBV3-1/TRBV3-2	TRBJ1-2	14	CASSQDRGFGGYTF	TGTGCCAGCAGCCAAGACAGGGGTTTTGGAGGCTACACCTTC
.	TRBD1	TRBV6-2/TRBV6-3	TRBJ2-1	14	CASSRTGQYNEQFF	TGTGCCAGCAGCCGGACAGGGCAGTACAATGAGCAGTTCTTC
.	TRBD1	TRBV7-9	TRBJ2-1	16	CASSSRNRGSLREQFF	TGTGCCAGCAGCTCAAGAAACAGGGGAAGCCTAAGAGAGCAGTTCTTC
.	.	TRBV18	TRBJ2-1	15	CASSPRADTYNEQFF	TGTGCCAGCTCACCAAGGGCGGACACCTACAATGAGCAGTTCTTC
.	.	TRBV18	TRBJ1-3	16	CASSPFTASSGNTIYF	TGTGCCAGCTCACCGTTTACAGCCTCCTCTGGAAACACCATATATTTT
once	.	TRBV5-1	TRBJ1-3	16	CASSLEIQQPGNTIYF	TGCGCCAGCAGCTTGGAAATACAGCAGCCCGGAAACACCATATATTTT